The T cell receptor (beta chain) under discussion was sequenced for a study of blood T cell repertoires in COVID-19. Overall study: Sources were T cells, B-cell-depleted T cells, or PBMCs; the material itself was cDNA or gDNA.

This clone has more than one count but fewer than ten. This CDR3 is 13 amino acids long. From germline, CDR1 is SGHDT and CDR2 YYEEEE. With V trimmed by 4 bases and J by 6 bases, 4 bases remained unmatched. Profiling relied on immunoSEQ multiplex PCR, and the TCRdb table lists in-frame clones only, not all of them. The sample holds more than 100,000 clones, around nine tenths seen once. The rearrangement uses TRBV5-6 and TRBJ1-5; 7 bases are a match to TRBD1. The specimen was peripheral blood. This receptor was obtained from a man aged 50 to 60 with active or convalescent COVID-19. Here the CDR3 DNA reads TGTGCCAGCAGCCGGACAGGCGGTCAGCCCCAGCATTTT. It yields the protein CASSRTGGQPQHF.